One T cell receptor (beta chain) is described in this entry. The antigen is unknown. Once RNA had been extracted, it was reverse transcribed into cDNA to act as the sequencing template. The method was immunoSEQ multiplex PCR; TCRdb's version includes in-frame clones alone and lacks a portion of them. Counted here are roughly 200,000 clones, around half occurring once; the ten biggest clones make up 11%. This sample was included in a study of CD8+ T cells in alopecia areata. Study-level results: Tofacitinib significantly decreased scalp clonality and expanded CD8+ clones among top 100.

Indicated treatment: oral pan-JAK inhibitor, 5-10 mg twice daily. Germline CDR1 reads SQVTM; CDR2 reads ANQGSEA. The CDR3 has 14 residues. V shed 1 base and J shed 0 bases, with 9 bases lying between them. The chain is built from TRBV29-1 and TRBJ1-2; D is undetermined. Sequences were derived from CD8+ T cells sorted from blood, sampled at week 24, from a patient treated with tofacitinib. The clonotype originates from a human donor with alopecia areata. CDR3 protein: CSVEVTATNYGYTF. The CDR3 DNA sequence: TGCAGCGTTGAAGTAACAGCTACTAACTATGGCTACACCTTC.